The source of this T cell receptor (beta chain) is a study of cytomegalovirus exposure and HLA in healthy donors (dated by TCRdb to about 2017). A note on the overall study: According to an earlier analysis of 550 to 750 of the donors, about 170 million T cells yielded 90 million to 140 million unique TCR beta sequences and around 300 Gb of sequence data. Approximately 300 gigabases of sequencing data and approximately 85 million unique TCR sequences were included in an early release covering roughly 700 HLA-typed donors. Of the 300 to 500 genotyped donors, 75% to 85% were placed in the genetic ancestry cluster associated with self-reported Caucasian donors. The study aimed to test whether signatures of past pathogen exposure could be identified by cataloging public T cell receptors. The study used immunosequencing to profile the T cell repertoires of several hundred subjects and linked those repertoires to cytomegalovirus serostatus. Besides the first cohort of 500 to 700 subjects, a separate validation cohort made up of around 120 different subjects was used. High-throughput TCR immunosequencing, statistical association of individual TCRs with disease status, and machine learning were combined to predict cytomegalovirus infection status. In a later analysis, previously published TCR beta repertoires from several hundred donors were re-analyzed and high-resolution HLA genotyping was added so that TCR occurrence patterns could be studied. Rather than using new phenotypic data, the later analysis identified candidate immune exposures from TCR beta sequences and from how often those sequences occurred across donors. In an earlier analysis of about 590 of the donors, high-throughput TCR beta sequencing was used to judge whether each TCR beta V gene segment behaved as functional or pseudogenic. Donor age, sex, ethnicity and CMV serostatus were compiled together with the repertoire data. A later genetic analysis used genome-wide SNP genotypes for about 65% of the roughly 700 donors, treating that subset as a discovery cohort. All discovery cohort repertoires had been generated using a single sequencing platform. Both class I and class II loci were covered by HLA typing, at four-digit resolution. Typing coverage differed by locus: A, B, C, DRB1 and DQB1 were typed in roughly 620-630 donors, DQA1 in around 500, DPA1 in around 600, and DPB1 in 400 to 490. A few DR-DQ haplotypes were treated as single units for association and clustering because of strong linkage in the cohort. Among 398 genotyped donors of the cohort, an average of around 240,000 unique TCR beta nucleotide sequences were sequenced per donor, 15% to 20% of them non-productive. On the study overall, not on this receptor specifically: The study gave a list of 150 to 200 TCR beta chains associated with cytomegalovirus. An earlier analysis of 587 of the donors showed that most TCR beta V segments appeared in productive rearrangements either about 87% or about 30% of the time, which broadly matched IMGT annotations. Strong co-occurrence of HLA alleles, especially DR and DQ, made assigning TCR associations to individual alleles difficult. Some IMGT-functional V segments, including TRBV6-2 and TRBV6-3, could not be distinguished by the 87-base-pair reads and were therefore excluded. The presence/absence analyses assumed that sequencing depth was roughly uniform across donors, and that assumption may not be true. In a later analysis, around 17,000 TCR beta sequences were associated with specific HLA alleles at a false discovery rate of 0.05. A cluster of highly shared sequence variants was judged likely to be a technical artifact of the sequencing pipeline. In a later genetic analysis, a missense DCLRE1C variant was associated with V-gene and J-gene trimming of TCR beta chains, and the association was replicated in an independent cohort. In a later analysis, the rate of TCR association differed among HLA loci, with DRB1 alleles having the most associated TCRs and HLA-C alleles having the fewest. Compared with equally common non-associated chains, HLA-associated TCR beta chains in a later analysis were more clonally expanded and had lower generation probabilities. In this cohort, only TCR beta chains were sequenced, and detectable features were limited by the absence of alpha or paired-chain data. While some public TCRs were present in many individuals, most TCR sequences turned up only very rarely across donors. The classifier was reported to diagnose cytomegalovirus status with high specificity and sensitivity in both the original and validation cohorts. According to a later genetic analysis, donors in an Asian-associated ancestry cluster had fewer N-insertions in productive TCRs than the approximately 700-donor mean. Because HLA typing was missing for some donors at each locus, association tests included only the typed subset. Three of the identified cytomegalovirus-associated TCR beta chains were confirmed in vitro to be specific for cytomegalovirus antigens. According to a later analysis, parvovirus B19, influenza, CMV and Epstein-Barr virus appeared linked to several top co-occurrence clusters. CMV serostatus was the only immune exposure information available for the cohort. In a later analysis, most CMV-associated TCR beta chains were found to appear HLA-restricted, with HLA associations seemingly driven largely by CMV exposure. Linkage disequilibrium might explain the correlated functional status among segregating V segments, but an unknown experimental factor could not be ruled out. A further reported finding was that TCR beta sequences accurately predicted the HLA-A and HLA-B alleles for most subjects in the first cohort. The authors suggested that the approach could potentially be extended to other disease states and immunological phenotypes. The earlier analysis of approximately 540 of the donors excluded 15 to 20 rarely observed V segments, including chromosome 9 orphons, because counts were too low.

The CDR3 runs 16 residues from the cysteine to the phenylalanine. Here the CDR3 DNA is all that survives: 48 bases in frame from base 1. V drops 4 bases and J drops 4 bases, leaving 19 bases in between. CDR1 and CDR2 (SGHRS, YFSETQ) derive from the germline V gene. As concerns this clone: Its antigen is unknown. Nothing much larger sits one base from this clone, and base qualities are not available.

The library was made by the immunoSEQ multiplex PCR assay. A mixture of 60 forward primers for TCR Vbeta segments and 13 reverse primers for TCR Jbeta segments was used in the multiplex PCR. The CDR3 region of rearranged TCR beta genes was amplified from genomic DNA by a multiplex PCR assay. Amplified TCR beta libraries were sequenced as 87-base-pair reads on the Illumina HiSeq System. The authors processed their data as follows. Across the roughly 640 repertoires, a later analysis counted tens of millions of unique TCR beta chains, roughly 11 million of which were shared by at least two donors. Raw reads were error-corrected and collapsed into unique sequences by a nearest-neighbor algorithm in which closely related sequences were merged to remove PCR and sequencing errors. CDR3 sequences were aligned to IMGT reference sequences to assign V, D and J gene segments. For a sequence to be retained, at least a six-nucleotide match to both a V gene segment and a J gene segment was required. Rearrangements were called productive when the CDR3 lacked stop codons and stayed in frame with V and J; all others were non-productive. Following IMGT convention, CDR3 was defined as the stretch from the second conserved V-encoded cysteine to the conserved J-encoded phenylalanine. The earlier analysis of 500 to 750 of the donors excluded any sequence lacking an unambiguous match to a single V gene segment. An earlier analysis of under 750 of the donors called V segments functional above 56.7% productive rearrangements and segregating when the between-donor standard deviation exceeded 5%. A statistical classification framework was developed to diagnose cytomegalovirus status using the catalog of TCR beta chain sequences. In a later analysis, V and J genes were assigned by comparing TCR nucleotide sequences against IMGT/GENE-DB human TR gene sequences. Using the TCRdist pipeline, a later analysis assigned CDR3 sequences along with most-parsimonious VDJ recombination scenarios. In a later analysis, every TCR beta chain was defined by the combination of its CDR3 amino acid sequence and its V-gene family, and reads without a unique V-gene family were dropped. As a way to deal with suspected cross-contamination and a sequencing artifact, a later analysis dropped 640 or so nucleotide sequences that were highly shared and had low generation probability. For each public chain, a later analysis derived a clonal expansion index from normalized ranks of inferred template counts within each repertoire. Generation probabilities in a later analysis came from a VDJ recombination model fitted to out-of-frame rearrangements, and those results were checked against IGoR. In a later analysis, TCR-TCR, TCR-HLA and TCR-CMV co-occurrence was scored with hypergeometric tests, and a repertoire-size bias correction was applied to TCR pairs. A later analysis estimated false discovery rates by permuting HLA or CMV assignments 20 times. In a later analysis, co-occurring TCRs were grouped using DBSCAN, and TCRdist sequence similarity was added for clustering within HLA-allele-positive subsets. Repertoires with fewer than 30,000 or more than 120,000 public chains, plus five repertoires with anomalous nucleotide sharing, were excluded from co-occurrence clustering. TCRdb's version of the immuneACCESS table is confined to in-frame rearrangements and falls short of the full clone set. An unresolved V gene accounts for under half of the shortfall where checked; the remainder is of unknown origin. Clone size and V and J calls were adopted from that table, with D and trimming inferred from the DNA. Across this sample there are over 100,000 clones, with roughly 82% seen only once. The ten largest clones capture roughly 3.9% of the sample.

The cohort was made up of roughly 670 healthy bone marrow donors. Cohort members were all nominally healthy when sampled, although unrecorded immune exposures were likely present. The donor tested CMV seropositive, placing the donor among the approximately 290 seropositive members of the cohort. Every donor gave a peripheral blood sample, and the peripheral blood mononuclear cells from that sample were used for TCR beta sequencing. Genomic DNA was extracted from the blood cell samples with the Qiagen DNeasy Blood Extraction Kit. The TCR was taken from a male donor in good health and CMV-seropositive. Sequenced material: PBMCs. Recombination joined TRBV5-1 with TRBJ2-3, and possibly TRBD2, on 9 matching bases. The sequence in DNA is TGCGCCAGCAGCCCCGCAGGGGGCGGGGGGGCAGATACGCAGTATTTT. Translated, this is CASSPAGGGGADTQYF.